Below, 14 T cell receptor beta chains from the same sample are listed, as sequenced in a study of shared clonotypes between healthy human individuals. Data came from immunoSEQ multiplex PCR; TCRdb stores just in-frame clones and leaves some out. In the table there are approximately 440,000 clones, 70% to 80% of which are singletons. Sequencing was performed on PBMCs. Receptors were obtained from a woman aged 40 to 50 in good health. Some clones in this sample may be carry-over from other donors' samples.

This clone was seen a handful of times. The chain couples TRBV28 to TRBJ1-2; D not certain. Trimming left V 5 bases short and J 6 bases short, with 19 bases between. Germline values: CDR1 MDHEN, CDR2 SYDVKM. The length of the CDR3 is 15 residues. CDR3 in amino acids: CASSPPAFSYDGYTF. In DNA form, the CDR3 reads TGTGCCAGCAGTCCCCCAGCGTTCTCATATGATGGCTACACCTTC.

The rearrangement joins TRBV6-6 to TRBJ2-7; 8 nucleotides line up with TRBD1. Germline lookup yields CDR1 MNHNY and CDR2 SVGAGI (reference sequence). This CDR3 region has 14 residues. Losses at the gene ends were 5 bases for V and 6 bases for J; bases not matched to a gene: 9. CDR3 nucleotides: TGTGCCAGCAGTCGACAGGGGTCGGATGTCGAGCAGTACTTC. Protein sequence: CASSRQGSDVEQYF.

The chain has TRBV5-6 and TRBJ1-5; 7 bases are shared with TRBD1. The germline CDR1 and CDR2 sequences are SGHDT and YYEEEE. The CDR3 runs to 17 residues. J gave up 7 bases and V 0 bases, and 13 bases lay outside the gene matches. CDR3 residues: CASSLGSGTAVGQPQHF. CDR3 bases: TGTGCCAGCAGCTTGGGCTCCGGGACAGCGGTGGGACAGCCCCAGCATTTT. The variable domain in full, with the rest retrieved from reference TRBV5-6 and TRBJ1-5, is DAGVTQSPTHLIKTRGQQVTLRCSPKSGHDTVSWYQQALGQGPQFIFQYYEEEERQRGNFPDRFSGHQFPNYSSELNVNALLLGDSALYLCASSLGSGTAVGQPQHFGDGTRLSIL.

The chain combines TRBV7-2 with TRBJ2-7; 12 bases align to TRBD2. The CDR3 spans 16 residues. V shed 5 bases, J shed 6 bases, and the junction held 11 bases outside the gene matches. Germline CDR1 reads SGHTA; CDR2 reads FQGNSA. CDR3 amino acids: CASSLGLAGVRGEQYF. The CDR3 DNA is TGTGCCAGCAGCCTGGGACTAGCGGGTGTTAGGGGCGAGCAGTACTTC. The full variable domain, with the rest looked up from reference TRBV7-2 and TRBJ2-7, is GAGVSQSPSNKVTEKGKDVELRCDPISGHTALYWYRQSLGQGLEFLIYFQGNSAPDKSGLPSDRFSAERTGGSVSTLTIQRTQQEDSAVYLCASSLGLAGVRGEQYFGPGTRLTVT.

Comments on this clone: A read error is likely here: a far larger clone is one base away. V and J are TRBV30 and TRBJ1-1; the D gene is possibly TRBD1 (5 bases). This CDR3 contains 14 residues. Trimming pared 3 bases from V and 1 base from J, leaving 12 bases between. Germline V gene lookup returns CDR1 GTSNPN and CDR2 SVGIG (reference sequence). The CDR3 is CAWRDRGRNTEAFF. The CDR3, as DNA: TGTGCCTGGAGGGACCGGGGCAGGAACACTGAAGCTTTCTTT.

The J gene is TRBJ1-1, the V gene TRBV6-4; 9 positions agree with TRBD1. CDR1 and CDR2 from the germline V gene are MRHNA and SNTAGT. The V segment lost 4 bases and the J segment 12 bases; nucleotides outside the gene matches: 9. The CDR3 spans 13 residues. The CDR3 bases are TGTGCCAGCAGTGCCCAACAGGGGGCGCCTCCTTTCTTT. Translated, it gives CASSAQQGAPPFF.

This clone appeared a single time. In nucleotides, the CDR3 is TGCAGTGCTAGATTCGCAGATACGCAGTATTTT. Translated, it gives CSARFADTQYF. The gene calls are TRBV20-1 and TRBJ2-3, with D unresolved. Germline CDR1 and CDR2: DFQATT and SNEGSKA (reference sequence). The CDR3 extends over 11 amino acids. Trimming stripped 2 bases from V and 4 bases from J, with 4 bases between.

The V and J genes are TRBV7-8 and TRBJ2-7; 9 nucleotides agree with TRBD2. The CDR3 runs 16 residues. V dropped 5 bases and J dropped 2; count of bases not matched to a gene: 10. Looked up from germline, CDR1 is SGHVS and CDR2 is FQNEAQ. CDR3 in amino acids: CASSRIGSGGTYEQYF. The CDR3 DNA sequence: TGTGCCAGCAGCCGAATCGGCAGCGGGGGGACCTACGAGCAGTACTTC.

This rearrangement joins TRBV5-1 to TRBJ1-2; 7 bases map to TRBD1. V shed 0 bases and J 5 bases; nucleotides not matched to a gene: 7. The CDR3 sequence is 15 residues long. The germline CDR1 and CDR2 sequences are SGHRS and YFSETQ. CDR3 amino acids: CASSLAPGTAYGYTF. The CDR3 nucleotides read TGCGCCAGCAGCTTGGCCCCCGGGACAGCATATGGCTACACCTTC.

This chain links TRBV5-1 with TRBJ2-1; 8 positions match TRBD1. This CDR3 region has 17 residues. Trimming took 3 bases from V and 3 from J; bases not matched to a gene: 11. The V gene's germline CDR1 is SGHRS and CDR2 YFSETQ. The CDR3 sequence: CASSWTGFSLIYNEQFF. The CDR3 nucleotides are TGCGCCAGCAGCTGGACAGGGTTCTCCCTCATCTACAATGAGCAGTTCTTC.

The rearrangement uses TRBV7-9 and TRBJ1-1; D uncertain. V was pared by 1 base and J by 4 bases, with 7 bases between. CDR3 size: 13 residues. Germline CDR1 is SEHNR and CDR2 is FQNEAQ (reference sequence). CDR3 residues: CASSLEMGTEAFF. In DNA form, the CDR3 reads TGTGCCAGCAGCTTAGAGATGGGCACTGAAGCTTTCTTT. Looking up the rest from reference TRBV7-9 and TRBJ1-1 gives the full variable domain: DTGVSQNPRHKITKRGQNVTFRCDPISEHNRLYWYRQTLGQGPEFLTYFQNEAQLEKSRLLSDRFSAERPKGSFSTLEIQRTEQGDSAMYLCASSLEMGTEAFFGQGTRLTVV.

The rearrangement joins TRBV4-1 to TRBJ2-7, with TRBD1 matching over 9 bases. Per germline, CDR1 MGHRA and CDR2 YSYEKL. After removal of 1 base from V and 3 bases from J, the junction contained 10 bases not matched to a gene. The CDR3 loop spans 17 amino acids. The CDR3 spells CASSQGFTGQGLYEQYF. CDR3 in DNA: TGCGCCAGCAGCCAAGGATTTACGGGACAGGGCCTCTACGAGCAGTACTTC.

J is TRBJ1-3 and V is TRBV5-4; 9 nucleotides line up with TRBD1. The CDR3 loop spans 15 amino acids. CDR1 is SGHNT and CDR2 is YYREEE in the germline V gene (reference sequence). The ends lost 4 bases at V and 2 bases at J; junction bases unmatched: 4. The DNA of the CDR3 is TGTGCCAGCAGCCTGGACAGGGGAACTGGAAACACCATATATTTT. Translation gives CASSLDRGTGNTIYF.

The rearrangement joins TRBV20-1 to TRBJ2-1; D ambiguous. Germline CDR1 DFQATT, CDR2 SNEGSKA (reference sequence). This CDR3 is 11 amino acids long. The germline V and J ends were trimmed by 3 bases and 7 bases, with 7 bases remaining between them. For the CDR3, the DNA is TGCAGTGCTAGGCACAGAAATGAGCAGTTCTTC. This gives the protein CSARHRNEQFF.